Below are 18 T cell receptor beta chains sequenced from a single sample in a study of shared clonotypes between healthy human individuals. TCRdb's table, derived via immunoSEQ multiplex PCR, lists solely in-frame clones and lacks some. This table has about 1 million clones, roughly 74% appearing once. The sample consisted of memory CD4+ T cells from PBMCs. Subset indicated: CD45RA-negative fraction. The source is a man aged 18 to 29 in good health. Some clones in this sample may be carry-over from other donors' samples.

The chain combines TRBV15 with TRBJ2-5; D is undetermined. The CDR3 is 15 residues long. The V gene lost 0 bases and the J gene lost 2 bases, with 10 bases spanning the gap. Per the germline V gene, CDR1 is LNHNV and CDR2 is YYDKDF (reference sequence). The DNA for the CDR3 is TGTGCCACCAGCAGAGATCGGTGGACGCAAGAGACCCAGTACTTC. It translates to CATSRDRWTQETQYF.

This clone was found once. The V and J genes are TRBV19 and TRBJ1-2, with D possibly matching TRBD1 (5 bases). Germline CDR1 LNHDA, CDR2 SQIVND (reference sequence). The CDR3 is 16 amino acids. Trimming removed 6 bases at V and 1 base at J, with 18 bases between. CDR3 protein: CASRSPQGSLNYGYTF. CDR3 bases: TGTGCCAGTAGATCACCCCAGGGATCCCTTAACTATGGCTACACCTTC.

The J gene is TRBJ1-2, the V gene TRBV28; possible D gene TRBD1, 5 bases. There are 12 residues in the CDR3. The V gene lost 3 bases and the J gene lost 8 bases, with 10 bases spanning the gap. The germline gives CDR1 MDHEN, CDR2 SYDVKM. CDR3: CASSFAGRGYTF. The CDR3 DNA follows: TGTGCCAGCAGTTTCGCGGGGCGCGGCTACACCTTC.

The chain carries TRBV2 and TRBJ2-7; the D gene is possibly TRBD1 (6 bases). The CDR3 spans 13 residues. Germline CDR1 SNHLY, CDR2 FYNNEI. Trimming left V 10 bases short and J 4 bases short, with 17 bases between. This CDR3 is CAIRWQGNYEQYF. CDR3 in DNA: TGTGCCATCCGATGGCAGGGGAATTACGAGCAGTACTTC.

CDR3 amino acids: CASSSQDRGVAEAFF. DNA of the CDR3: TGTGCCAGCAGCTCCCAAGACAGGGGGGTCGCTGAAGCTTTCTTT. V is TRBV7-8 and J is TRBJ1-1, with 9 bases aligning to TRBD1. Trimming at V came to 4 bases and at J to 6 bases, leaving 9 bases not matched to a gene. CDR1 and CDR2 (germline): SGHVS, FQNEAQ. The CDR3 consists of 15 residues.

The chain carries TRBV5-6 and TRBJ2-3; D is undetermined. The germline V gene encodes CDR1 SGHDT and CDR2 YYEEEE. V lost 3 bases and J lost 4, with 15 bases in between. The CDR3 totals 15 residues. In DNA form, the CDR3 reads TGTGCCAGCAGCTCCGCACCCGGCGCTTCAGATACGCAGTATTTT. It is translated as CASSSAPGASDTQYF.

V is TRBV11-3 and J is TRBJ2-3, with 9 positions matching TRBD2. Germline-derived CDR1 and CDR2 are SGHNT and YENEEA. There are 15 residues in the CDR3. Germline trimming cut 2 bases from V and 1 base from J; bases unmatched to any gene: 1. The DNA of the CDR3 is TGTGCCAGCAGCTTATCTAGCGGGGGCACAGATACGCAGTATTTT. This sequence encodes CASSLSSGGTDTQYF. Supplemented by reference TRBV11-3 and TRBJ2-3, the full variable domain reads EAGVVQSPRYKIIEKKQPVAFWCNPISGHNTLYWYLQNLGQGPELLIRYENEEAVDDSQLPKDRFSAERLKGVDSTLKIQPAELGDSAVYLCASSLSSGGTDTQYFGPGTRLTVL.

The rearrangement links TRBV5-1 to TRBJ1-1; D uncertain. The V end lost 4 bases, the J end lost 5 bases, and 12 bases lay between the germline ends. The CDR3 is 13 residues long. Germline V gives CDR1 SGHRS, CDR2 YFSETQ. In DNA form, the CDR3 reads TGCGCCAGCAGCGCCGAGGGCAGGACTGAAGCTTTCTTT. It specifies CASSAEGRTEAFF.

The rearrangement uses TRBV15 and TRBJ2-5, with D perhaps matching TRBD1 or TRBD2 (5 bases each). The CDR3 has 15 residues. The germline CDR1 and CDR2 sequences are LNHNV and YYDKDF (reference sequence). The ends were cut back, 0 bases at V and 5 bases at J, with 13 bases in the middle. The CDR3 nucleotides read TGTGCCACCAGCAGAGATGAGGGGAGCTGGGAGACCCAGTACTTC. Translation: CATSRDEGSWETQYF.

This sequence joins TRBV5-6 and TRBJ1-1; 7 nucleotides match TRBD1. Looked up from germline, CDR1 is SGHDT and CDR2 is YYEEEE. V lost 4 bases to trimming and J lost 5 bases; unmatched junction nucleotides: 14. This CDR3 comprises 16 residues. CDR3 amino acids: CASSRRYRGAGTEAFF. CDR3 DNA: TGTGCCAGCAGCCGCCGATACAGGGGCGCGGGGACTGAAGCTTTCTTT.

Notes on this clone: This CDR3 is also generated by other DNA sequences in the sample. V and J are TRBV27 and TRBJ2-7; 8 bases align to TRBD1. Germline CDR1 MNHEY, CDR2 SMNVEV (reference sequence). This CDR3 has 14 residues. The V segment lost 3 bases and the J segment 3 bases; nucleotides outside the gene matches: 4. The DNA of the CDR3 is TGTGCCAGCAGTTTCTCCGGGACAGGCTACGAGCAGTACTTC. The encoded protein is CASSFSGTGYEQYF.

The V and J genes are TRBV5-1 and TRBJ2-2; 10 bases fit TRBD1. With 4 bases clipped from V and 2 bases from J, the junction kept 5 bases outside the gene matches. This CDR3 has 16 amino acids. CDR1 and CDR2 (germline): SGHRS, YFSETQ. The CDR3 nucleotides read TGCGCCAGCAGCATGGGGGACAGGGGCAACACCGGGGAGCTGTTTTTT. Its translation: CASSMGDRGNTGELFF.

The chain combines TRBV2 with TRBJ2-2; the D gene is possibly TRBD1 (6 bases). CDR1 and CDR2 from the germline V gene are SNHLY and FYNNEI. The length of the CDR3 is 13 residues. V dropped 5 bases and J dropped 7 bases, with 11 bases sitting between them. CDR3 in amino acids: CASSPQGVGELFF. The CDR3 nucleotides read TGTGCCAGCAGTCCACAGGGCGTCGGGGAGCTGTTTTTT.

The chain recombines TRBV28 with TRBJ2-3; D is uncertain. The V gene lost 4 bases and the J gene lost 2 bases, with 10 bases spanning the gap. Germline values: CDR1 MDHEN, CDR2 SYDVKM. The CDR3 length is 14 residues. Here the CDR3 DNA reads TGTGCCAGCAGTTCCGCGGAGATCACAGATACGCAGTATTTT. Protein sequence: CASSSAEITDTQYF.

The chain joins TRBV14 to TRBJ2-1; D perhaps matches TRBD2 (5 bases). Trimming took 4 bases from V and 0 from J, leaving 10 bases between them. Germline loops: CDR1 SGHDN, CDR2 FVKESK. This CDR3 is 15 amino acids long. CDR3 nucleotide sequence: TGTGCCAGCAGCCGCGGACGGGGCTCCTACAATGAGCAGTTCTTC. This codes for CASSRGRGSYNEQFF.

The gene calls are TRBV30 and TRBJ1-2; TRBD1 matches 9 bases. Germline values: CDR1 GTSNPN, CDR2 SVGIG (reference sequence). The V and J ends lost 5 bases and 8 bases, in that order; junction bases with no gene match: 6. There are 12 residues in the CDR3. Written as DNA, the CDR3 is TGTGCCTGGTACAGGGGGCAGAGAGGCTACACCTTC. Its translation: CAWYRGQRGYTF.

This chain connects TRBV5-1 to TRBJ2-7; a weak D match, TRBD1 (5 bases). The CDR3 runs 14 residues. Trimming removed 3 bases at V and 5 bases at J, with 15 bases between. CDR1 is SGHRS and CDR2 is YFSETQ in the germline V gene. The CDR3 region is CASSSPGMSNEQYF. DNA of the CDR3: TGCGCCAGCAGCTCCCCAGGGATGTCTAACGAGCAGTACTTC.

The CDR3 nucleotides are TGTGCCAGCGCTTTCCTCACAGGATATGGCTACACCTTC. This codes for CASAFLTGYGYTF. This chain uses TRBV7-9 with TRBJ1-2; D perhaps matches TRBD1 (5 bases). CDR3 size: 13 residues. Germline-derived CDR1 and CDR2 are SEHNR and FQNEAQ (reference sequence). The V end was cut by 8 bases, the J end by 5 bases, with 15 bases between.